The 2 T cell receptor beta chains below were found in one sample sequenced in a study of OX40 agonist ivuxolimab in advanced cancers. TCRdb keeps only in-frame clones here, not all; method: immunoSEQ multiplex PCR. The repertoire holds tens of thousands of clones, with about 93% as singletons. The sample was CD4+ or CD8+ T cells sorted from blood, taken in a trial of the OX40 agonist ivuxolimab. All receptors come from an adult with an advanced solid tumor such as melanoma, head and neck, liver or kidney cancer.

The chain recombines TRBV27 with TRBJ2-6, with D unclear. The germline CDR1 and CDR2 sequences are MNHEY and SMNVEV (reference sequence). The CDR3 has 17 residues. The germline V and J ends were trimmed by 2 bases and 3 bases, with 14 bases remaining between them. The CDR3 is CASSLNSRSFGANVLTF. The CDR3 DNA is TGTGCCAGCAGTTTAAACTCGAGGTCATTTGGGGCCAACGTCCTGACTTTC.

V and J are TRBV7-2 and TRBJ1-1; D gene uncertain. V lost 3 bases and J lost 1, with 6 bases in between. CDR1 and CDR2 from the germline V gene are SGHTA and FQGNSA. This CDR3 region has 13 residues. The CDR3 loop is CASSFVPNTEAFF. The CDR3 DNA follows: TGTGCCAGCAGCTTCGTCCCGAACACTGAAGCTTTCTTT.